This T cell receptor beta chain was recovered during a study of T cells in Graves' hyperthyroidism and ophthalmopathy. Broader study findings: The model identified upcoming ophthalmopathy a median about 6.5 months ahead of onset. Researchers report that a 13 V-J model separated ophthalmopathy from stable hyperthyroidism.

RNA transcripts were the template for amplifying TCR beta CDR3 regions. In the first-round RT-PCR of the TCR CDR3, the HTBI primer set was used. MiXCR, run by TCRdb on the multiplex PCR reads, gives a single entry per CDR3 protein. This sample has about 400,000 distinct CDR3 sequences, with over 12% found just once. This clonotype was picked up many times. Its antigen is as yet unknown. Trimming removed 4 bases from V and 2 bases from J; junction bases left unmatched: 3. This CDR3 has 15 residues. CDR1 and CDR2 (germline): LGHDT, YNNKEL (reference sequence). The chain joins TRBV3-1 to TRBJ2-1; 9 bases are shared with TRBD2. Sequencing was done on a sample of blood. The clonotype comes from a man in his late teens or twenties with Graves' ophthalmopathy. CDR3 region: CASSPAGGPYNEQFF. The CDR3 nucleotides read TGTGCCAGCAGCCCAGCGGGGGGCCCCTACAATGAGCAGTTCTTC.